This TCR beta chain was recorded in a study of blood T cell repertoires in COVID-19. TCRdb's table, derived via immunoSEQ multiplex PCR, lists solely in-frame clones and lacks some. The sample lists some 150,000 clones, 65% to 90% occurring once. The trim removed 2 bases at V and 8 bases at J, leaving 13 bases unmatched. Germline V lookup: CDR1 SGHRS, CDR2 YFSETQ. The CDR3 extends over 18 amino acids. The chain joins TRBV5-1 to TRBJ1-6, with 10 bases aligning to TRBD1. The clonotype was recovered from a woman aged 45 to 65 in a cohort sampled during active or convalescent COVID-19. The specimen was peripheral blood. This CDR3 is CASSFGTLTGTGDSPLHF. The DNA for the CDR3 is TGCGCCAGCAGCTTCGGAACCCTAACCGGGACAGGGGATTCACCCCTCCACTTT. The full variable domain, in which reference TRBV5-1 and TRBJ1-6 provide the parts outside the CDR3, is KAGVTQTPRYLIKTRGQQVTLSCSPISGHRSVSWYQQTPGQGLQFLFEYFSETQRNKGNFPGRFSGRQFSNSRSEMNVSTLELGDSALYLCASSFGTLTGTGDSPLHFGNGTRLTVT.